The present T cell receptor beta chain was sequenced within a study of Graves' ophthalmopathy and Graves' hyperthyroidism. The study's findings and limits: Most thyroid-expanded clonotypes exceeding 0.001 frequency were also found in blood. With about 87% sensitivity and 70% to 82% specificity, a 13-signature model separated ophthalmopathy from stable hyperthyroidism.

RNA transcripts provided the template for amplifying TCR beta CDR3 regions. HTBI primers were used in a first-round RT-PCR, which preceded a second-round multiplex PCR. TCRdb analysed the multiplex PCR reads with MiXCR anew, one entry per CDR3 protein. Of around 1.1 million distinct CDR3 sequences listed, about 36% were seen once; the top ten hold 11%. The CDR3 totals 10 residues. V lost 6 bases to trimming and J lost 3 bases, with 5 bases between them. Germline CDR1 reads SQVTM; CDR2 reads ANQGSEA. In its sample, this clonotype was seen a few times. Its antigen remains unknown. Hyperthyroidism patients, all newly diagnosed, had under 2 months' duration and ages of 18 to 65. Diagnosis used clinical symptoms, serum thyroxine, TRAb, thyroid ultrasound and orbital computed tomography.

Sequencing was performed on peripheral blood or thyroid tissue (not recorded which). The J gene is TRBJ2-5, the V gene TRBV29-1; D is undetermined. The sequence was obtained from an adult man with Graves' hyperthyroidism. The CDR3 sequence: CSVWEETQYF. CDR3 DNA sequence: TGCAGCGTGTGGGAAGAGACCCAGTACTTC.